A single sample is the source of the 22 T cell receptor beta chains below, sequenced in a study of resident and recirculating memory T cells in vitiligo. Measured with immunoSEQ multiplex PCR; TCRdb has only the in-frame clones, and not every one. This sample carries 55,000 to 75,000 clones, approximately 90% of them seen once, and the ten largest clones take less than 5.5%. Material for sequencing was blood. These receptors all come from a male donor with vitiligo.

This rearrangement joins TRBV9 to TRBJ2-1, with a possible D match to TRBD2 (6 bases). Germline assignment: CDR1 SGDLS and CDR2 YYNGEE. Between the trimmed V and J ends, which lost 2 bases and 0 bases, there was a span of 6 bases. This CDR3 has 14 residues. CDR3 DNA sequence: TGTGCCAGCAGCGTCGGGAGCTCCTACAATGAGCAGTTCTTC. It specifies CASSVGSSYNEQFF.

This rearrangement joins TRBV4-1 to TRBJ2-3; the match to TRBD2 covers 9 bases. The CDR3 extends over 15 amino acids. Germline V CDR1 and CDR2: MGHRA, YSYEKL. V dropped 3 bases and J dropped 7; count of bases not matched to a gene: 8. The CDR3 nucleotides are TGCGCCAGCAGCCAGGTAGCGGGGGCGGTGAATACGCAGTATTTT. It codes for CASSQVAGAVNTQYF.

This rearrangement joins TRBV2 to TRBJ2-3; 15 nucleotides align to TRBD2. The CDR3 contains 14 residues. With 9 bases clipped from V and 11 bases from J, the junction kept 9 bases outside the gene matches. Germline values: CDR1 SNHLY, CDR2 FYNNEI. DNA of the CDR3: TGTGCCAGTTACACGGGACTAGCGGGGGGTCTGCAGTATTTT. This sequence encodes CASYTGLAGGLQYF.

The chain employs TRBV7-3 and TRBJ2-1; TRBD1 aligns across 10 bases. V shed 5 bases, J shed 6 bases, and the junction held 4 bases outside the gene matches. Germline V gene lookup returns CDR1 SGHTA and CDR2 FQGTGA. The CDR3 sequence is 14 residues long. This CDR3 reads CASSRGTGANEQFF. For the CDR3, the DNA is TGTGCCAGCAGCCGTGGGACAGGGGCCAATGAGCAGTTCTTC.

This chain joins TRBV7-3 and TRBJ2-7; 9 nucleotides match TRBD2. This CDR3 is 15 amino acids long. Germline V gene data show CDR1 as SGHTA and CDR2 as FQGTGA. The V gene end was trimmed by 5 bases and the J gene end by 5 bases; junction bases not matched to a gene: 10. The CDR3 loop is CASSLSAGGVDEQYF. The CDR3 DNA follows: TGTGCCAGCAGCCTCTCAGCGGGGGGAGTCGACGAGCAGTACTTC.

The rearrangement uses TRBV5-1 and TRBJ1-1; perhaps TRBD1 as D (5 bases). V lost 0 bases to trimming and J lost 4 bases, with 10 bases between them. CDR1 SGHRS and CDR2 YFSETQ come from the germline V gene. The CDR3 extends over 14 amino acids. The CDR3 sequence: CASSLGGAGTEAFF. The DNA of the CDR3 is TGCGCCAGCAGCTTGGGCGGGGCGGGCACTGAAGCTTTCTTT.

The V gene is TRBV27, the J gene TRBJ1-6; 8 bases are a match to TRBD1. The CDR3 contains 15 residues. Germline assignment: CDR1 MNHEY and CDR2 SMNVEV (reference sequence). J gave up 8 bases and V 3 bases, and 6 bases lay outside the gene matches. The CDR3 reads CASSFLRQGHSPLHF. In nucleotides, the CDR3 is TGTGCCAGCAGTTTTTTGAGACAGGGGCATTCACCCCTCCACTTT.

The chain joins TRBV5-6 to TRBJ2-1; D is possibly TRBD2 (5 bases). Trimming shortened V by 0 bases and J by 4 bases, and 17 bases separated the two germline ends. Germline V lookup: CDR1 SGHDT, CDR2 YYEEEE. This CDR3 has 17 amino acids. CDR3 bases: TGTGCCAGCAGCTTGGCCTTCTTGAGGGAGCGGTACAATGAGCAGTTCTTC. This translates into CASSLAFLRERYNEQFF.

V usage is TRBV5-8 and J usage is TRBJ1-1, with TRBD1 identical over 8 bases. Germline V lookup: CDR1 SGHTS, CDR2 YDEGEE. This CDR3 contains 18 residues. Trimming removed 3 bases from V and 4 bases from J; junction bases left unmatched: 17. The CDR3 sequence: CASSSKRQGPTRGTEAFF. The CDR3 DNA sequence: TGTGCCAGCAGCTCGAAGAGACAGGGGCCTACTCGGGGCACTGAAGCTTTCTTT.

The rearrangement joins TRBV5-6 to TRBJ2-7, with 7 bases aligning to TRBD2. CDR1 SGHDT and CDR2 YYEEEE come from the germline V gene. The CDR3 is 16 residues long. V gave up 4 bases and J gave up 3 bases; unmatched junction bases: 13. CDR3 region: CASSTYAGEGNYEQYF. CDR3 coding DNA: TGTGCCAGCAGCACCTACGCCGGGGAGGGTAACTACGAGCAGTACTTC.

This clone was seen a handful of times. Written as DNA, the CDR3 is TGTGCCAGCACTGGGACAGGGGGCGAACAGCCCCAGCATTTT. Its protein product is CASTGTGGEQPQHF. The J gene is TRBJ1-5, the V gene TRBV2; 12 bases line up with TRBD1. The CDR3 is 14 amino acids. Trimming at V came to 7 bases and at J to 7 bases, leaving 5 bases not matched to a gene. Germline CDR1 SNHLY, CDR2 FYNNEI.

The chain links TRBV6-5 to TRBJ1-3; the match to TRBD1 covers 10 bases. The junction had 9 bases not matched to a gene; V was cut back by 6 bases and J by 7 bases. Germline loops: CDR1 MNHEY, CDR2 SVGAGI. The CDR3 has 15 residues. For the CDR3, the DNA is TGTGCCAGCAGCCGGCCCGGGACAGGGGCCAACACCATATATTTT. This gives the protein CASSRPGTGANTIYF.

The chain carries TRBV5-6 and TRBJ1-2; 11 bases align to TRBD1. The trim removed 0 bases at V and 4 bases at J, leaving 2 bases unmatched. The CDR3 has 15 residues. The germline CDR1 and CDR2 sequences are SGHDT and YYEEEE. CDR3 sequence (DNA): TGTGCCAGCAGCTTGGGAGGGACAGGGGGCTATGGCTACACCTTC. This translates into CASSLGGTGGYGYTF.

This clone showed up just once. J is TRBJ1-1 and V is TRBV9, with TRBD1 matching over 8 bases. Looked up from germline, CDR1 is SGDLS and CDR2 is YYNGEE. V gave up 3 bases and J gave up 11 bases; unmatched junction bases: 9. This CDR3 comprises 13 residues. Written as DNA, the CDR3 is TGTGCCAGCAGCGCAAATTCACAGGGGGGTGCTTTCTTT. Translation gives CASSANSQGGAFF.

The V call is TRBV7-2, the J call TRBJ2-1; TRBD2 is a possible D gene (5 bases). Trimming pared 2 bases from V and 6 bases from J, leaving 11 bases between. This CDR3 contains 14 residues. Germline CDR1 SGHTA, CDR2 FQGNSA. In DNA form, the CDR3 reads TGTGCCAGCAGCTTAACGGGGTTTATCAATGAGCAGTTCTTC. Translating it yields CASSLTGFINEQFF.

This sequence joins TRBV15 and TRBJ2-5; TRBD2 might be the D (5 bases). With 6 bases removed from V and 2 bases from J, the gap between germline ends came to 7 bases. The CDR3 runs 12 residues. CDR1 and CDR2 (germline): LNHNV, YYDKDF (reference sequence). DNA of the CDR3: TGTGCCACCAGGGACTGGCAAGAGACCCAGTACTTC. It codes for CATRDWQETQYF. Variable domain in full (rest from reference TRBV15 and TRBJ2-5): DAMVIQNPRYQVTQFGKPVTLSCSQTLNHNVMYWYQQKSSQAPKLLFHYYDKDFNNEADTPDNFQSRRPNTSFCFLDIRSPGLGDTAMYLCATRDWQETQYFGPGTRLLVL.

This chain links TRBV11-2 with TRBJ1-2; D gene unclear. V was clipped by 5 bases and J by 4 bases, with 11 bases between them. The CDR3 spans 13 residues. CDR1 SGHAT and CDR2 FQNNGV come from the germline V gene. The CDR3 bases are TGTGCCAGCAGCCCCGGAGGAACCTATGGCTACACCTTC. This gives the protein CASSPGGTYGYTF.

CDR3 residues: CASSLGGEDEQYF. The CDR3 DNA sequence: TGCGCCAGCAGCTTGGGTGGGGAGGACGAGCAGTACTTC. The chain joins TRBV5-1 to TRBJ2-7; tentative D call: TRBD2 (6 bases). Germline V gives CDR1 SGHRS, CDR2 YFSETQ. The CDR3 is 13 amino acids. V shed 0 bases and J shed 5 bases, with 9 bases lying between them.

The chain's CDR3 is CASRSPTGINTEAFF. The DNA for the CDR3 is TGTGCCAGCAGAAGCCCCACAGGGATCAACACTGAAGCTTTCTTT. This sequence joins TRBV28 and TRBJ1-1, with TRBD1 as a possible D gene (6 bases). Trimming cost V 6 bases and J 2 bases, with 16 bases left between them. The length of the CDR3 is 15 residues. Germline V lookup: CDR1 MDHEN, CDR2 SYDVKM. Using reference TRBV28 and TRBJ1-1 for the parts outside the CDR3, the full variable domain is DVKVTQSSRYLVKRTGEKVFLECVQDMDHENMFWYRQDPGLGLRLIYFSYDVKMKEKGDIPEGYSVSREKKERFSLILESASTNQTSMYLCASRSPTGINTEAFFGQGTRLTVV.

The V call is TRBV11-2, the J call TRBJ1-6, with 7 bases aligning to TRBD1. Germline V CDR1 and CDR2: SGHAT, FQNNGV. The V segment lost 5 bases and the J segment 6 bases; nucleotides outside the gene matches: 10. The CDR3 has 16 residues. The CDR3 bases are TGTGCCAGCAGCCGCAGAGGACAGGTCTCTAATTCACCCCTCCACTTT. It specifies CASSRRGQVSNSPLHF.

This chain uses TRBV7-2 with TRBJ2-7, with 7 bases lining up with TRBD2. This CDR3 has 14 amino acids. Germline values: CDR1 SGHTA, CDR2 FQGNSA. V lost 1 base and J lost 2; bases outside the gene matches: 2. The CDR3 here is CASSLEAGTYEQYF. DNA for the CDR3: TGTGCCAGCAGCTTAGAAGCGGGGACCTACGAGCAGTACTTC.

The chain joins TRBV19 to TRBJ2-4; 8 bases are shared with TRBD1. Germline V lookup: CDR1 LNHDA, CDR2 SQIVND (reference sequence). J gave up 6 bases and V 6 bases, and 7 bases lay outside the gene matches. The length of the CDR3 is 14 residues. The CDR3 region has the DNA TGTGCCAGTAGAACAGGGGGTATGAGAAACATTCAGTACTTC. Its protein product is CASRTGGMRNIQYF.